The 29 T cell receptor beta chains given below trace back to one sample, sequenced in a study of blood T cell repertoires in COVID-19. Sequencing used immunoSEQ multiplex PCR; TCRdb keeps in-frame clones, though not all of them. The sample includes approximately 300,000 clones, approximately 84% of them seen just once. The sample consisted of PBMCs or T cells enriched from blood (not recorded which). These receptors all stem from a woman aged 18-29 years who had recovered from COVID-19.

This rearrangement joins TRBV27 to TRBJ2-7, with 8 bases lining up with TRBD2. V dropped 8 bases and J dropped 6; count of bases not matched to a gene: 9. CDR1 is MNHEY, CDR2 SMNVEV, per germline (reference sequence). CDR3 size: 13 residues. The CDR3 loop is CASAPGTRSEQYF. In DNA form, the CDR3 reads TGTGCCAGCGCCCCCGGGACTAGAAGCGAGCAGTACTTC.

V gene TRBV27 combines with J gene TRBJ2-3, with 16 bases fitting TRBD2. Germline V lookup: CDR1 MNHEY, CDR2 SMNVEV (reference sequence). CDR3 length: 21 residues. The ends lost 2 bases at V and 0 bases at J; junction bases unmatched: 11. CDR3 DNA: TGTGCCAGCAGTTTAACGTCGGGACTAGCGGGAGGGTTTACTAGCACAGATACGCAGTATTTT. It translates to CASSLTSGLAGGFTSTDTQYF.

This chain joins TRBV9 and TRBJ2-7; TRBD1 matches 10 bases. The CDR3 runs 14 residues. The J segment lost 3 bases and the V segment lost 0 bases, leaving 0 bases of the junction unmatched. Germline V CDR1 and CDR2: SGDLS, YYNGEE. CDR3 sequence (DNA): TGTGCCAGCAGCGTAGGGGACAGGGGCTACGAGCAGTACTTC. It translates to CASSVGDRGYEQYF.

The CDR3 DNA follows: TGTGCCATCAGTCCTAGGGGGGGAGCGAACACTGAAGCTTTCTTT. This sequence encodes CAISPRGGANTEAFF. V usage is TRBV10-3 and J usage is TRBJ1-1, with D possibly matching TRBD1 (6 bases). Germline lookup yields CDR1 ENHRY and CDR2 SYGVKD. V dropped 5 bases and J dropped 1 base, with 14 bases sitting between them. The CDR3 is 15 amino acids.

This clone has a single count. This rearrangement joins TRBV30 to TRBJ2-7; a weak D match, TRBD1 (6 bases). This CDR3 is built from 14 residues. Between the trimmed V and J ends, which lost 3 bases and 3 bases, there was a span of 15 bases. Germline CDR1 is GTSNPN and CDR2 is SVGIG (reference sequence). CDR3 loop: CAWSFRTVFYEQYF. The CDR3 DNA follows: TGTGCCTGGAGCTTCCGGACAGTATTCTACGAGCAGTACTTC.

The DNA of the CDR3 is TGTGCCAGCAGCCAGAGAGTAGGAGGGAATGAGCAGTTCTTC. It yields the protein CASSQRVGGNEQFF. J is TRBJ2-1 and V is TRBV3-1 (or the pseudogene TRBV3-2); possible D gene TRBD2, 6 bases. This CDR3 comprises 14 residues. The V end was cut by 3 bases, the J end by 7 bases, with 13 bases between. Germline CDR1 reads LGHDT; CDR2 reads YNNKEL (reference sequence).

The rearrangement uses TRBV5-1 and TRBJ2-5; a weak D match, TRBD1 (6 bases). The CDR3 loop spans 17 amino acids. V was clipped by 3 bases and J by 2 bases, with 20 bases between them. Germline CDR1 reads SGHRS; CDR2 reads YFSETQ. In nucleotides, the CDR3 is TGCGCCAGCAGCTACAAACTGAGGGGGATTGGGCAAGAGACCCAGTACTTC. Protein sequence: CASSYKLRGIGQETQYF.

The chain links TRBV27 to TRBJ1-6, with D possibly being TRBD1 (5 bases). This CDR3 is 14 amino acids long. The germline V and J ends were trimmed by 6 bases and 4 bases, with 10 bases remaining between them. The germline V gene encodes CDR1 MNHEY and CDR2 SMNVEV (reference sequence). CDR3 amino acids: CASRPQGYNSPLHF. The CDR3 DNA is TGTGCCAGCAGGCCTCAGGGTTATAATTCACCCCTCCACTTT.

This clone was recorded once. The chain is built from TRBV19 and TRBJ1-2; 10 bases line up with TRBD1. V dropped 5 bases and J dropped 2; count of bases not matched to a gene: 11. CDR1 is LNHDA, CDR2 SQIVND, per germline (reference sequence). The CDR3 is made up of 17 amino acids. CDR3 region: CASSQITGTGENYGYTF. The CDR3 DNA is TGTGCCAGTAGTCAAATAACCGGGACAGGGGAGAACTATGGCTACACCTTC.

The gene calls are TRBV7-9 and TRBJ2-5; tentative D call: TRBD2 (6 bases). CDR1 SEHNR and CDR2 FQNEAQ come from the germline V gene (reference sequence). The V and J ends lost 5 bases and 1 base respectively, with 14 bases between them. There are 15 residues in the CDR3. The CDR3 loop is CASSILAGGQETQYF. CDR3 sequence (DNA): TGTGCCAGCAGCATATTAGCCGGGGGCCAAGAGACCCAGTACTTC.

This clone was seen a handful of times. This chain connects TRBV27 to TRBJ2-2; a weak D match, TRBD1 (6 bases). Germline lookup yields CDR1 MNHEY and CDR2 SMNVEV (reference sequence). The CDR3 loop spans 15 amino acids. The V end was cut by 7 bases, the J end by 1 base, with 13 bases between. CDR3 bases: TGTGCCAGCACCCGGACAGCACGGAACACCGGGGAGCTGTTTTTT. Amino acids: CASTRTARNTGELFF.

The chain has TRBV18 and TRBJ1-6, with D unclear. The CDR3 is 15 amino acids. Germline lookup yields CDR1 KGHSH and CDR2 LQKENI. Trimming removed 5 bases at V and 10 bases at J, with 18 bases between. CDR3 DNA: TGTGCCAGCTCATTAGAGGCGGTCTTTAGGTCACCCCTCCACTTT. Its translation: CASSLEAVFRSPLHF.

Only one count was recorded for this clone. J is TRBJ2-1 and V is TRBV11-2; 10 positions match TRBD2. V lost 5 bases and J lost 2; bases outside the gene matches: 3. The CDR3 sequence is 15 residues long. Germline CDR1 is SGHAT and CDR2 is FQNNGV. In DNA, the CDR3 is TGTGCCAGCAGCGCCGGACTAGCGGCCTACAATGAGCAGTTCTTC. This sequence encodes CASSAGLAAYNEQFF. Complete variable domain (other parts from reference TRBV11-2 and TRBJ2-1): EAGVAQSPRYKIIEKRQSVAFWCNPISGHATLYWYQQILGQGPKLLIQFQNNGVVDDSQLPKDRFSAERLKGVDSTLKIQPAKLEDSAVYLCASSAGLAAYNEQFFGPGTRLTVL.

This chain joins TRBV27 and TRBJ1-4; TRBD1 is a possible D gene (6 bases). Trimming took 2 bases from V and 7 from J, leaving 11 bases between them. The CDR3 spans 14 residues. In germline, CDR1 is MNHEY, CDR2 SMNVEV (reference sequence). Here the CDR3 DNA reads TGTGCCAGCAGTTTAATGGGGGCGAGTGAAAAACTGTTTTTT. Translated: CASSLMGASEKLFF.

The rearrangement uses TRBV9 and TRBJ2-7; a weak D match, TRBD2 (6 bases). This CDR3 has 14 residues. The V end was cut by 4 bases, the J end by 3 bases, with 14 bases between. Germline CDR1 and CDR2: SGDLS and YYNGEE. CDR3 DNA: TGTGCCAGCAGCCCCCTCGGGGGTCGCTACGAGCAGTACTTC. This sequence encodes CASSPLGGRYEQYF.

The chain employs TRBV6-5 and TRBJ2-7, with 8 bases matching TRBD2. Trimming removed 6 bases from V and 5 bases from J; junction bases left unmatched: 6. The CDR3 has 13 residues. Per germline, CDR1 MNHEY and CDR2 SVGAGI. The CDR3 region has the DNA TGTGCCAGCAGCTACATACTAGCGGACGAGCAGTACTTC. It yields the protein CASSYILADEQYF.

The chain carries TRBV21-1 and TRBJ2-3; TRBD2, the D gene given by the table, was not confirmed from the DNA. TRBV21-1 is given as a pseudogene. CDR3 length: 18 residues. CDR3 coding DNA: TGTGCCAGCAGCAAATCACATAGCGCGGGAGGGCGCACAGATACGCAGTATTTT. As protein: CASSKSHSAGGRTDTQYF.

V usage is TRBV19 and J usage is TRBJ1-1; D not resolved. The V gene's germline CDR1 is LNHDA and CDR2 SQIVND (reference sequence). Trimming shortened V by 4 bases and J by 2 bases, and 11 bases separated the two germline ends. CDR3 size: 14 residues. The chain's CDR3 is CASSRHLFNTEAFF. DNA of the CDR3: TGTGCCAGTAGTAGACACCTATTTAACACTGAAGCTTTCTTT.

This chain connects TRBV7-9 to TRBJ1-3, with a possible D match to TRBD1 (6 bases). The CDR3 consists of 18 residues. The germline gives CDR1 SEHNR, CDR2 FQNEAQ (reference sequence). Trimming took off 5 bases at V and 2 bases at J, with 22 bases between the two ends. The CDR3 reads CASSHLLNRAFAGNTIYF. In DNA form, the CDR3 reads TGTGCCAGCAGCCACTTACTCAACAGGGCCTTTGCTGGAAACACCATATATTTT. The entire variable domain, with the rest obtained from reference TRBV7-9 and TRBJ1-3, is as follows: DTGVSQNPRHKITKRGQNVTFRCDPISEHNRLYWYRQTLGQGPEFLTYFQNEAQLEKSRLLSDRFSAERPKGSFSTLEIQRTEQGDSAMYLCASSHLLNRAFAGNTIYFGEGSWLTVV.

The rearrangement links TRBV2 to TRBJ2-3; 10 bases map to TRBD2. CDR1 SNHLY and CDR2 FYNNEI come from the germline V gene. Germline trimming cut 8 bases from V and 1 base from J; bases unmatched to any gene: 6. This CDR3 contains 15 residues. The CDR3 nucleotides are TGTGCCAGCGGGCCTGGACTAGCGGGCACAGATACGCAGTATTTT. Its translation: CASGPGLAGTDTQYF.

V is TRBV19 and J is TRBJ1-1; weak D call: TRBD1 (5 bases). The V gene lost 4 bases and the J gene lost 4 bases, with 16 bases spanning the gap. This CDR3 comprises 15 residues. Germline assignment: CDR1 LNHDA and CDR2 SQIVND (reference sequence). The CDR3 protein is CASSTSVGAGTEAFF. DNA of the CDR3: TGTGCCAGTAGTACCTCTGTAGGGGCAGGCACTGAAGCTTTCTTT.

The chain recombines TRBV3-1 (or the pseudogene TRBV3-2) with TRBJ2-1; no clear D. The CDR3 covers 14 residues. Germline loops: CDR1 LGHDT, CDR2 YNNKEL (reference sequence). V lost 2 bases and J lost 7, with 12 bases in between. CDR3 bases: TGTGCCAGCAGCCAACAGGTCTATGCGAATGAGCAGTTCTTC. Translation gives CASSQQVYANEQFF.

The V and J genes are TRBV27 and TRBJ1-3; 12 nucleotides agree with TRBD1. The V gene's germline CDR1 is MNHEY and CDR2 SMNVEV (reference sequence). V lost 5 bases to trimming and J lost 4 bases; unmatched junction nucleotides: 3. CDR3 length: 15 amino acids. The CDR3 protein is CASSRDRGQGNTIYF. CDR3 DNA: TGTGCCAGCAGTCGGGACAGGGGGCAAGGAAACACCATATATTTT.

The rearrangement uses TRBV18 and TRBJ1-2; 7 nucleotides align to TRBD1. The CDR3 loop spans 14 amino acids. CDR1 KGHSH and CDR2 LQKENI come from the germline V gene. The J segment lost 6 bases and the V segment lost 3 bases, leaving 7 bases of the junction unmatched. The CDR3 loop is CASSPTTGIHGYTF. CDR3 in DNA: TGTGCCAGCTCACCGACGACAGGGATCCATGGCTACACCTTC.

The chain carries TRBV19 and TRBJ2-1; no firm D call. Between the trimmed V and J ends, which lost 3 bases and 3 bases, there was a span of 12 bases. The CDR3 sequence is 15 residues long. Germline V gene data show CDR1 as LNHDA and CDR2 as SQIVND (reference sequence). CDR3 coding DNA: TGTGCCAGTAGTATTGAGGCGGCATTCTACAATGAGCAGTTCTTC. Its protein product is CASSIEAAFYNEQFF.

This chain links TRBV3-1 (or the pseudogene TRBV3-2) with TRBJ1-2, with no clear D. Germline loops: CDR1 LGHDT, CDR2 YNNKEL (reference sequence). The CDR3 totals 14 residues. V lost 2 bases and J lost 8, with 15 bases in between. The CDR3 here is CASSQTVPGSGYTF. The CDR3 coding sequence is TGTGCCAGCAGCCAAACGGTTCCGGGGTCGGGCTACACCTTC.

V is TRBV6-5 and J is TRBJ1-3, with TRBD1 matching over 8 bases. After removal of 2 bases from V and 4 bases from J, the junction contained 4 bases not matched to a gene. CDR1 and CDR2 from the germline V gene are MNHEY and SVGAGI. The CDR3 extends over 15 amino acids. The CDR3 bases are TGTGCCAGCAGTTACCGGACAGGGTTGGGAAACACCATATATTTT. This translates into CASSYRTGLGNTIYF.

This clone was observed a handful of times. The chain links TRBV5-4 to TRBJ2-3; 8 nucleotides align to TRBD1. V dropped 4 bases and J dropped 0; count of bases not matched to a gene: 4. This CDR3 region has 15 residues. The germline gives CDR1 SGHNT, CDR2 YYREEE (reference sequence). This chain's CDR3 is CASSRGQASTDTQYF. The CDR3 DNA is TGTGCCAGCAGCCGGGGACAGGCGAGCACAGATACGCAGTATTTT.

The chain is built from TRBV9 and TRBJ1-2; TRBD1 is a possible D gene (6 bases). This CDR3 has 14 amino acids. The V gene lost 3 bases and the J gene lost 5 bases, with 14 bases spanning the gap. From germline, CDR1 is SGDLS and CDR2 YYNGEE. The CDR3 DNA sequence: TGTGCCAGCAGCGCAACCGGACAGAAATATGGCTACACCTTC. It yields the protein CASSATGQKYGYTF. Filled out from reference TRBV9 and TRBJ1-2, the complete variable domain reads DSGVTQTPKHLITATGQRVTLRCSPRSGDLSVYWYQQSLDQGLQFLIQYYNGEERAKGNILERFSAQQFPDLHSELNLSSLELGDSALYFCASSATGQKYGYTFGSGTRLTVV.